This TCR beta chain was captured by sequencing in a study of T cells in Graves' hyperthyroidism and ophthalmopathy. RNA transcripts gave rise to amplified TCR beta CDR3 regions. The study used the HTBI primer set for a first-round RT-PCR of the TCR CDR3. MiXCR was run by TCRdb on the multiplex PCR reads, yielding one entry per CDR3 protein. The sample records about 360,000 distinct CDR3 sequences, under 20% being singletons. This clonotype came up a few times. The V gene end was trimmed by 5 bases and the J gene end by 5 bases; junction bases not matched to a gene: 9. The CDR3 spans 15 residues. The germline CDR1 and CDR2 sequences are SGHAT and FQNNGV.

V gene TRBV11-2 combines with J gene TRBJ2-3; 8 positions agree with TRBD2. The sequencing input was blood. The receptor's source is a woman younger than 35 with Graves' hyperthyroidism. CDR3 sequence (DNA): TGTGCCAGCAGCCCCGGGGGGGCTGGGGTAGATACGCAGTATTTT. Translation: CASSPGGAGVDTQYF.